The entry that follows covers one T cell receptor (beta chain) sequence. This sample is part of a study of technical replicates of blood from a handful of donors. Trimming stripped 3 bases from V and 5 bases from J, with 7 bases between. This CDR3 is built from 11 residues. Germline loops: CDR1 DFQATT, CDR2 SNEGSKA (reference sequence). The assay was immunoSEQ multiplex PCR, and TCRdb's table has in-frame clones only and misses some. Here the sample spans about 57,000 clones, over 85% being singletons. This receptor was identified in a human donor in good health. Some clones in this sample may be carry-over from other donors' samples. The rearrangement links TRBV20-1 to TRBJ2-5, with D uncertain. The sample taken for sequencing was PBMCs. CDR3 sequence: CSARSMETQYF. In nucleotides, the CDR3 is TGCAGTGCTAGGAGTATGGAGACCCAGTACTTC.